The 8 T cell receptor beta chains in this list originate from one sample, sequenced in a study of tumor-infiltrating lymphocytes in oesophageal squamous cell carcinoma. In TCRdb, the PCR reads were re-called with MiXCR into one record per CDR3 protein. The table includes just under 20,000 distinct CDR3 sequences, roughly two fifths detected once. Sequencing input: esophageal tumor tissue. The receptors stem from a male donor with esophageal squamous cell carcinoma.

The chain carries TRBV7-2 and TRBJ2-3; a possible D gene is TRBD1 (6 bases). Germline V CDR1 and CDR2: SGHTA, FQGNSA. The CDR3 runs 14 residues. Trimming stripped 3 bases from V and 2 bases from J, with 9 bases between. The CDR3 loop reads CASSFRDNTDTQYF. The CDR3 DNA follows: TGTGCCAGCAGCTTCCGGGACAACACAGATACGCAGTATTTT.

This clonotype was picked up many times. The CDR3 bases are TGTGCCAGCAGTTACTCAGAACAGGGGGGTTACGAGCAGTACTTC. It specifies CASSYSEQGGYEQYF. The chain has TRBV6-6 and TRBJ2-7, with 8 bases that match TRBD1. The germline V gene encodes CDR1 MNHNY and CDR2 SVGAGI (reference sequence). There are 15 residues in the CDR3. Unmatched junction bases numbered 5, after V lost 0 bases and J lost 4 bases.

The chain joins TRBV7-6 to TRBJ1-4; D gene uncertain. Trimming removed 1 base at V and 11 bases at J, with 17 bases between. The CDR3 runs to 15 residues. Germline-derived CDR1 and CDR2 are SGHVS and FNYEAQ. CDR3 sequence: CASSLGVRTGDKLFF. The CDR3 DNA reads TGTGCCAGCAGCTTAGGGGTACGGACGGGTGACAAACTGTTTTTT.

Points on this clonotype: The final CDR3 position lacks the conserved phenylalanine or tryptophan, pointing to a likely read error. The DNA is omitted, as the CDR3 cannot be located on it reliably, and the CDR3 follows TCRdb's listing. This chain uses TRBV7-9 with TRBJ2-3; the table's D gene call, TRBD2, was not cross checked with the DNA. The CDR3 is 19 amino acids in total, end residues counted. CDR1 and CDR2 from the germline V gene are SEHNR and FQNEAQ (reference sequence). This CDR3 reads CASSSTQPGLPNNEQFFGP.

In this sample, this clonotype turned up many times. CDR3 nucleotides: TGTGCCAGCACCCCAAAGGGGTACTATGGCTACACCTTC. Amino acids: CASTPKGYYGYTF. The chain couples TRBV5-8 to TRBJ1-2, with D maybe TRBD1 (5 bases). The germline gives CDR1 SGHTS, CDR2 YDEGEE. This CDR3 is built from 13 residues. Trimming cost V 6 bases and J 3 bases, with 12 bases left between them.

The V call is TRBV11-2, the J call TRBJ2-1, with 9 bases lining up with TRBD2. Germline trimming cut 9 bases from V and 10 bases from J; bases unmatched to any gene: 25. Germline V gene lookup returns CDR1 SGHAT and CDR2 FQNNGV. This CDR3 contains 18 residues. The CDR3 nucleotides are TGTGCCAGTAGACCTTTTGGGCTAGCGGGGTCTTTATCCTACGAGCAGTTCTTC. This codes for CASRPFGLAGSLSYEQFF.

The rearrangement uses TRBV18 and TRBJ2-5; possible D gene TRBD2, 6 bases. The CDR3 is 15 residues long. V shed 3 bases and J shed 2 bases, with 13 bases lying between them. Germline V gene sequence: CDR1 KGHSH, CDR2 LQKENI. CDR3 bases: TGTGCCAGCTCACCCACTAGCTTGGTGCAAGAGACCCAGTACTTC. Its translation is CASSPTSLVQETQYF. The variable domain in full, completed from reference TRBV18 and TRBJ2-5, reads NAGVMQNPRHLVRRRGQEARLRCSPMKGHSHVYWYRQLPEEGLKFMVYLQKENIIDESGMPKERFSAEFPKEGPSILRIQQVVRGDSAAYFCASSPTSLVQETQYFGPGTRLLVL.

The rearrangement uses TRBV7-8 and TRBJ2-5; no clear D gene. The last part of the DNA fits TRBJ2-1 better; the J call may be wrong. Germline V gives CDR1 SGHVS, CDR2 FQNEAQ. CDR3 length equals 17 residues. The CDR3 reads CASNPELTYSSYNEQFF. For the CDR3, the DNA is TGTGCCAGCAATCCTGAATTAACTTATTCTTCCTACAATGAGCAGTTCTTC.